A single sample is the source of the 17 T cell receptor beta chains below, sequenced in a study of blood T cell repertoires in COVID-19. Sequenced by immunoSEQ multiplex PCR; TCRdb stores in-frame clones only, minus some. Seen here are 150,000 to 200,000 clones, more than 80% observed once, and the top ten hold under 2%. Material for sequencing was peripheral blood. All receptors derive from an older woman with COVID-19, enrolled during active disease.

The rearrangement links TRBV2 to TRBJ1-4; D perhaps matches TRBD1 (5 bases). The V and J ends lost 0 bases and 4 bases respectively, with 21 bases between them. The CDR3 spans 19 residues. From germline, CDR1 is SNHLY and CDR2 FYNNEI. This CDR3 reads CASSEALQWLRRVNEKLFF. CDR3 bases: TGTGCCAGCAGTGAAGCGCTTCAGTGGCTCCGCAGGGTTAATGAAAAACTGTTTTTT.

This rearrangement joins TRBV14 to TRBJ1-4; no clear D. The CDR3 contains 13 residues. V dropped 2 bases and J dropped 7 bases, with 8 bases sitting between them. CDR1 SGHDN and CDR2 FVKESK come from the germline V gene. This CDR3 is CASSQSRGEKLFF. In DNA, the CDR3 is TGTGCCAGCAGCCAAAGTCGGGGTGAAAAACTGTTTTTT.

The chain combines TRBV9 with TRBJ2-7, with a possible D match to TRBD2 (5 bases). The V and J ends lost 0 bases and 2 bases respectively, with 15 bases between them. Germline CDR1 and CDR2: SGDLS and YYNGEE. The CDR3 runs 16 residues. This CDR3 is CASSVARDGFPYEQYF. CDR3 bases: TGTGCCAGCAGCGTAGCTCGGGATGGGTTTCCCTACGAGCAGTACTTC.

The V call is TRBV19, the J call TRBJ2-5, with 10 positions matching TRBD1. The CDR3 is 14 amino acids. J gave up 4 bases and V 7 bases, and 6 bases lay outside the gene matches. Germline V gene data show CDR1 as LNHDA and CDR2 as SQIVND (reference sequence). Here the CDR3 DNA reads TGTGCCAGTAAGGGGACAGGGGTTCCAGAGACCCAGTACTTC. Protein: CASKGTGVPETQYF.

J is TRBJ1-2 and V is TRBV27, with 7 bases identical to TRBD1. Per germline, CDR1 MNHEY and CDR2 SMNVEV (reference sequence). Trimming took 5 bases from V and 7 from J; bases not matched to a gene: 10. The CDR3 loop spans 14 amino acids. As DNA, the CDR3 is TGTGCCAGCAGTCCGGGACAGCTACTTGGTGGCTACACCTTC. Translation: CASSPGQLLGGYTF.

The CDR3 nucleotides read TGTGCCAGCAGTGAAAAGTTTGGCAGGAGGTTAGCTAATGAAAAACTGTTTTTT. Its protein product is CASSEKFGRRLANEKLFF. The chain links TRBV6-1 to TRBJ1-4, with no clear D. Germline loops: CDR1 MNHNS, CDR2 SASEGT. Trimming removed 2 bases at V and 3 bases at J, with 19 bases between. This CDR3 has 18 amino acids.

The J gene is TRBJ2-1, the V gene TRBV5-4, with 8 bases matching TRBD1. The germline V gene has CDR1 SGHNT and CDR2 YYREEE (reference sequence). Trimming took 2 bases from V and 6 from J; bases not matched to a gene: 4. The CDR3 is 14 residues long. The CDR3 protein is CASSFGQGSNEQFF. The DNA of the CDR3 is TGTGCCAGCAGCTTTGGACAGGGAAGCAATGAGCAGTTCTTC.

This clone was seen only once. The rearrangement joins TRBV10-3 to TRBJ1-1; TRBD1 agrees at 9 bases. CDR1 and CDR2 (germline): ENHRY, SYGVKD. The CDR3 is 17 residues long. The ends lost 5 bases at V and 3 bases at J; junction bases unmatched: 13. The CDR3 loop reads CAISSLDRGGGDTEAFF. CDR3 DNA: TGTGCCATCAGTTCCTTGGACAGGGGAGGGGGAGACACTGAAGCTTTCTTT.

The chain has TRBV5-4 and TRBJ1-2; D gene uncertain. The CDR3 extends over 15 amino acids. Trimming removed 5 bases at V and 6 bases at J, with 20 bases between. CDR1 is SGHNT and CDR2 is YYREEE in the germline V gene (reference sequence). The CDR3 DNA reads TGTGCCAGCAGGGCGGGCCAGGATGGGTCCCATGGCTACACCTTC. Amino acids: CASRAGQDGSHGYTF.

The chain combines TRBV4-1 with TRBJ2-2, with 7 positions matching TRBD2. There are 18 residues in the CDR3. Germline V gene sequence: CDR1 MGHRA, CDR2 YSYEKL. V was clipped by 0 bases and J by 2 bases; unmatched bases: 9. CDR3 in amino acids: CASSQEPLGGDNTGELFF. CDR3 nucleotide sequence: TGCGCCAGCAGCCAAGAACCCTTGGGGGGGGACAACACCGGGGAGCTGTTTTTT.

This clone was counted once. J is TRBJ1-6 and V is TRBV13, with D possibly matching TRBD1 (5 bases). CDR3 length: 13 residues. The germline CDR1 and CDR2 sequences are PRHDT and FYEKMQ (reference sequence). The V and J ends lost 4 bases and 10 bases respectively, with 11 bases between them. CDR3 bases: TGTGCCAGCAGCTCGGGCAGGGCCTCACCCCTCCACTTT. It is translated as CASSSGRASPLHF.

The rearrangement links TRBV14 to TRBJ1-1; no clear D gene. The CDR3 sequence is 16 residues long. The ends were cut back, 4 bases at V and 0 bases at J, with 15 bases in the middle. CDR1 and CDR2 (germline): SGHDN, FVKESK. The CDR3 DNA is TGTGCCAGCAGCCCGAGGGTACAGAAATTGAACACTGAAGCTTTCTTT. Its translation: CASSPRVQKLNTEAFF.

This clone was counted once. The chain employs TRBV5-6 and TRBJ1-5, with 9 bases identical to TRBD1. Germline values: CDR1 SGHDT, CDR2 YYEEEE. V was clipped by 4 bases and J by 2 bases; unmatched bases: 7. There are 16 residues in the CDR3. The CDR3 region is CASSHYRGRGNQPQHF. Here the CDR3 DNA reads TGTGCCAGCAGCCATTACAGGGGGCGAGGCAATCAGCCCCAGCATTTT.

The genes are TRBV6-5 and TRBJ2-1; 11 bases fit TRBD1. V was pared by 5 bases and J by 8 bases, with 5 bases of the junction left unmatched. The germline V gene has CDR1 MNHEY and CDR2 SVGAGI. The CDR3 covers 14 residues. The DNA of the CDR3 is TGTGCCAGCAGTCGACGGACAGGGGGCGATGAGCAGTTCTTC. Its translation: CASSRRTGGDEQFF.

This sequence joins TRBV3-1 (or the pseudogene TRBV3-2) and TRBJ1-2; 7 bases match TRBD1. Germline-derived CDR1 and CDR2 are LGHDT and YNNKEL (reference sequence). This CDR3 has 15 amino acids. The J segment lost 10 bases and the V segment lost 5 bases, leaving 16 bases of the junction unmatched. The CDR3 sequence is CASSSETGNRLFYTF. The DNA for the CDR3 is TGTGCCAGCAGCTCCGAGACAGGGAATCGACTCTTCTACACCTTC.

This chain links TRBV4-1 with TRBJ1-2, with 7 nucleotides matching TRBD1. V gave up 5 bases and J gave up 9 bases; unmatched junction bases: 12. Looked up from germline, CDR1 is MGHRA and CDR2 is YSYEKL. The CDR3 contains 14 residues. CDR3 sequence reads: CASSEGTEIFRYTF. The CDR3, as DNA: TGCGCCAGCAGCGAAGGGACAGAAATATTTCGCTACACCTTC.

The V and J genes are TRBV11-2 and TRBJ1-6; D is possibly TRBD1 (6 bases). Germline CDR1 reads SGHAT; CDR2 reads FQNNGV. CDR3 length equals 13 residues. Trimming removed 4 bases at V and 8 bases at J, with 9 bases between. CDR3: CASSSRGDSPLHF. In nucleotides, the CDR3 is TGTGCCAGCAGCTCCAGGGGAGATTCACCCCTCCACTTT.